The T cell receptor (beta chain) described here comes from a study of cytomegalovirus exposure and HLA in healthy donors. Germline V CDR1 and CDR2: SGHVS, FNYEAQ. This CDR3 spans 15 amino acids. V was shortened by 0 bases and J by 5 bases, with 10 bases between the two germline ends. PCR was performed using 60 Vbeta and 13 Jbeta primers. The repertoire was sequenced with immunoSEQ multiplex PCR; TCRdb's copy has only in-frame clones and lacks some. The repertoire holds over 150,000 clones, with approximately 79% as singletons. Sequencing input: PBMCs. V is TRBV7-6 and J is TRBJ1-4; D is ambiguous. The sequence was collected from a human donor in good health. This CDR3 reads CASSLAGGPNEKLFF. CDR3 bases: TGTGCCAGCAGCTTAGCAGGAGGACCGAATGAAAAACTGTTTTTT.